Listed below are T cell receptor beta chains from one sample, sequenced in a study of cytomegalovirus exposure and HLA in healthy donors. Generated by immunoSEQ multiplex PCR, the TCRdb table keeps only in-frame clones and is missing some. The profile shows 130,000 to 150,000 clones, about 70% of them singletons. Material: PBMCs. Receptor source: a man aged 18 to 35 in good health and CMV-seronegative. Both conserved end residues are part of each CDR3. D genes are given only for firm matches. Rows give clone size only sometimes, using once, few, many, or a class for an expanded clone.

-	TRBV18	-	TRBJ2-1	CASSPGRGAYNEQFF	TGTGCCAGCTCACCAGGGCGGGGCGCCTACAATGAGCAGTTCTTC
TRBD2	TRBV6-5	-	TRBJ2-5	CASSYDMWGGQETQYF	TGTGCCAGCAGTTACGATATGTGGGGGGGTCAAGAGACCCAGTACTTC
TRBD2	TRBV28	-	TRBJ2-5	CASAFERELETQYF	TGTGCCAGCGCTTTCGAGCGGGAGTTGGAGACCCAGTACTTC
-	TRBV11-3	-	TRBJ2-5	CASSSDIQETQYF	TGTGCCAGCAGCTCGGACATACAAGAGACCCAGTACTTC
-	TRBV2	-	TRBJ1-5	CASNQGNQPQHF	TGTGCCAGCAATCAGGGCAATCAGCCCCAGCATTTT
-	TRBV19	few	TRBJ2-1	CASSIGGYSYNEQFF	TGTGCCAGTAGTATTGGCGGATACTCCTACAATGAGCAGTTCTTC
-	TRBV19	-	TRBJ1-1	CASSTETGNTEAFF	TGTGCCAGTAGTACCGAGACAGGGAACACTGAAGCTTTCTTT
-	TRBV7-8	-	TRBJ1-2	CASSLVARDGYTF	TGTGCCAGCAGCTTAGTGGCGAGGGATGGCTACACCTTC
TRBD2	TRBV11-2	-	TRBJ2-1	CASSLGDYHNEQFF	TGTGCCAGCAGCTTAGGGGACTACCACAATGAGCAGTTCTTC
-	TRBV27	few	TRBJ1-4	CASSLRGYANEKLFF	TGTGCCAGCAGTTTAAGGGGTTACGCTAATGAAAAACTGTTTTTT
TRBD1	TRBV5-4	-	TRBJ2-5	CASSLRTGWGETQYF	TGTGCCAGCAGCTTACGGACAGGGTGGGGAGAGACCCAGTACTTC
-	TRBV7-2	-	TRBJ2-2	CASSLRAGELFF	TGTGCCAGCAGCTTACGAGCCGGGGAGCTGTTTTTT
TRBD1	TRBV7-2	-	TRBJ2-4	CASSSGQGRPPQYF	TGTGCCAGCAGCTCGGGACAGGGCCGCCCTCCCCAGTACTTC
-	TRBV9	-	TRBJ2-1	CASSQGITDYNEQFF	TGTGCCAGCAGCCAAGGCATCACAGATTACAATGAGCAGTTCTTC
-	TRBV19	-	TRBJ2-7	CASSLADTSYEQYF	TGTGCCAGTAGCCTCGCGGACACGTCCTACGAGCAGTACTTC
-	TRBV7-9	-	TRBJ1-2	CSSSSGQYGYTF	TGTTCCAGCAGCTCCGGACAGTATGGCTACACCTTC
TRBD1	TRBV27	few	TRBJ1-1	CASSSTGGSTEAFF	TGTGCCAGCAGTTCGACAGGGGGCTCAACTGAAGCTTTCTTT
TRBD2	TRBV27	-	TRBJ2-1	CASSFLAGYNEQFF	TGTGCCAGCAGTTTCCTAGCGGGGTACAATGAGCAGTTCTTC
TRBD1	TRBV14	once	TRBJ2-1	CASSLRTGGSYNEQFF	TGTGCCAGCAGCCTACGGACAGGGGGCTCCTACAATGAGCAGTTCTTC
TRBD2	TRBV5-4	-	TRBJ2-5	CASSLGSGGYQETQYF	TGTGCCAGCAGCTTGGGGAGCGGGGGGTACCAAGAGACCCAGTACTTC
-	TRBV29-1	-	TRBJ1-4	CSVEGQGGEKLFF	TGCAGCGTTGAAGGTCAGGGCGGTGAAAAACTGTTTTTT
TRBD1	TRBV18	-	TRBJ1-2	CASSPDRGGYTF	TGTGCCAGCTCTCCCGACAGGGGTGGCTACACCTTC
-	TRBV30	-	TRBJ1-2	CAWSGRSGNRITDGYTF	TGTGCCTGGAGTGGGCGTAGCGGGAATAGGATTACGGATGGCTACACCTTC
-	TRBV14	-	TRBJ2-7	CASSQDGLGQGLYEQYF	TGTGCCAGCAGCCAAGATGGGTTAGGGCAGGGGCTCTACGAGCAGTACTTC
-	TRBV10-2	-	TRBJ2-5	CASSESNVRVKTQYF	TGCGCCAGCAGTGAGTCGAATGTCAGGGTTAAGACCCAGTACTTC
TRBD1	TRBV27	-	TRBJ2-1	CASSLGTGVTSYNEQFF	TGTGCCAGCAGTTTAGGGACAGGGGTGACCTCCTACAATGAGCAGTTCTTC